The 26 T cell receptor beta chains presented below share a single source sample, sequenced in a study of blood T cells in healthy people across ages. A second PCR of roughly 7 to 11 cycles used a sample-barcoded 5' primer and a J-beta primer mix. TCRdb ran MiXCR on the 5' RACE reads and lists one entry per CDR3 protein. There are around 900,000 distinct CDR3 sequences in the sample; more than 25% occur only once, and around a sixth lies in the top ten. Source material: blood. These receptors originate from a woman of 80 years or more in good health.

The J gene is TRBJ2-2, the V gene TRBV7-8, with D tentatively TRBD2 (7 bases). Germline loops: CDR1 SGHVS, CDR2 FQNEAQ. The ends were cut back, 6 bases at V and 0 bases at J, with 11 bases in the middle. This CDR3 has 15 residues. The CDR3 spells CASSGGGANTGELFF. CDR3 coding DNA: TGTGCCAGCAGTGGCGGGGGCGCGAACACCGGGGAGCTGTTTTTT.

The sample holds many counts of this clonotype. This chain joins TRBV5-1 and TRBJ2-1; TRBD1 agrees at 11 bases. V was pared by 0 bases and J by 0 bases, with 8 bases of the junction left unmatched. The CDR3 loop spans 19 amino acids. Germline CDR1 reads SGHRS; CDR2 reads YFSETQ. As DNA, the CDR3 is TGCGCCAGCAGCTTGGGGACAGGGGGCAGCTTAAGCTCCTACAATGAGCAGTTCTTC. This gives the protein CASSLGTGGSLSSYNEQFF.

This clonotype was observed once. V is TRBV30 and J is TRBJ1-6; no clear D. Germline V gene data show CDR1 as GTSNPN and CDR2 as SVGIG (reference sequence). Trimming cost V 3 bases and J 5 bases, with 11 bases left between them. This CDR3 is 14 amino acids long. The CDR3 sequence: CAWRLNTNNSPLHF. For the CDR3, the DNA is TGTGCCTGGAGGCTGAACACTAATAATTCACCCCTCCACTTT.

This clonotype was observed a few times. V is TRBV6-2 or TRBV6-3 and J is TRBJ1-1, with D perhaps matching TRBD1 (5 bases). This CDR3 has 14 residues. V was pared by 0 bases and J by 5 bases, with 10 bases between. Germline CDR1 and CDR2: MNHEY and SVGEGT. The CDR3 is CASSYSEGQTEAFF. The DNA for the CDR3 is TGTGCCAGCAGTTACTCCGAGGGGCAAACTGAAGCTTTCTTT.

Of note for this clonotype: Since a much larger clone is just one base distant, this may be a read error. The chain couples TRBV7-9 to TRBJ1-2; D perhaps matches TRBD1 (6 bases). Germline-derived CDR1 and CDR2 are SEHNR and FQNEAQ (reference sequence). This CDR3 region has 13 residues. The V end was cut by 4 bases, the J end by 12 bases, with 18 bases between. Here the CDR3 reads CASSSEGGIGHTF. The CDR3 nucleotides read TGTGCCAGCAGCTCGGAAGGGGGGATAGGCCACACCTTC.

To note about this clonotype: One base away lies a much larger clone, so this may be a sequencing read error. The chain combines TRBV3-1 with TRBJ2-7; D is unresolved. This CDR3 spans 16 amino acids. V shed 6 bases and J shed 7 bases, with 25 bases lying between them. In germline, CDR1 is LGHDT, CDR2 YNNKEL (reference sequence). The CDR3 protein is CASRSGSTYIYNEQYF. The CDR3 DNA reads TGTGCCAGCAGATCGGGCTCCACGTATATTTACAATGAGCAGTACTTC.

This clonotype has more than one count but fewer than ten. CDR3 DNA sequence: TGCGCCAGCAGCTTGCCTCAGGGGGCGCAGTCGTATGGCTACACCTTC. Encoded protein: CASSLPQGAQSYGYTF. This chain uses TRBV5-1 with TRBJ1-2, with 8 positions matching TRBD1. In germline, CDR1 is SGHRS, CDR2 YFSETQ. The CDR3 sequence is 16 residues long. Trimming removed 1 base from V and 5 bases from J; junction bases left unmatched: 10.

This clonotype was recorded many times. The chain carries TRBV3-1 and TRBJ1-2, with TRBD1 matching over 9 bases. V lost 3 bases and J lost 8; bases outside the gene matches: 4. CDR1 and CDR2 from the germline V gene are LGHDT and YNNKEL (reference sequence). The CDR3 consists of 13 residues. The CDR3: CASSHLDRGGYTF. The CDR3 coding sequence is TGTGCCAGCAGCCACTTGGACAGGGGAGGCTACACCTTC.

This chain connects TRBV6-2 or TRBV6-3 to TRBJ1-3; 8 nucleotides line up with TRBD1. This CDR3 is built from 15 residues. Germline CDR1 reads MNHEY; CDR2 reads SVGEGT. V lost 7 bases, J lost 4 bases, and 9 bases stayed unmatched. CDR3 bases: TGTGCCAGCACCAATGGACAGGGAAACGGAAACACCATATATTTT. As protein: CASTNGQGNGNTIYF.

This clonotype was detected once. CDR3 in amino acids: CSAPLESRRNTQYF. CDR3 DNA: TGCAGTGCTCCTCTGGAGTCCCGGAGAAATACGCAGTATTTT. The V and J genes are TRBV20-1 and TRBJ2-3; D is ambiguous. This CDR3 has 14 amino acids. In germline, CDR1 is DFQATT, CDR2 SNEGSKA (reference sequence). V gave up 5 bases and J gave up 7 bases, with 19 bases separating them.

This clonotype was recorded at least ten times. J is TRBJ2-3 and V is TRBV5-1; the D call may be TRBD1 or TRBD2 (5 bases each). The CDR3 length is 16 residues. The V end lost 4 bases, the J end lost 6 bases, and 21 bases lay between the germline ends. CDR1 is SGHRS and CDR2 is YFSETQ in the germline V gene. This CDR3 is CASSPREFGVGDTQYF. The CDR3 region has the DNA TGCGCCAGCAGCCCCAGGGAGTTCGGAGTAGGGGATACGCAGTATTTT.

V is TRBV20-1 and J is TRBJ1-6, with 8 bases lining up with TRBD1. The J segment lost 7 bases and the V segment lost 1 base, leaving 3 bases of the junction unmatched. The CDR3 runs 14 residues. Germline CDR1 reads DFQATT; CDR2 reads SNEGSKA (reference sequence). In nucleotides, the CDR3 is TGCAGTGCTAGAGCACCAGGGGGCAATTCACCCCTCCACTTT. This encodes CSARAPGGNSPLHF.

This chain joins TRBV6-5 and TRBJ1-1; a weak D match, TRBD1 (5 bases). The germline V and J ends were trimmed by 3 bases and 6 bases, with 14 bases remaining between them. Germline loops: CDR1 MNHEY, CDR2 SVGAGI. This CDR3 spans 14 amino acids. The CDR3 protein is CASSYSERGAEAFF. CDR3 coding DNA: TGTGCCAGCAGTTATAGCGAGAGAGGGGCTGAAGCTTTCTTT.

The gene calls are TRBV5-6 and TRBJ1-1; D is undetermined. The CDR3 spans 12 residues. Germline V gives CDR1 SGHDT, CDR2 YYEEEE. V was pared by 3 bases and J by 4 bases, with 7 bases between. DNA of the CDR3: TGTGCCAGCAGCTCATTACGCACTGAAGCTTTCTTT. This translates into CASSSLRTEAFF.

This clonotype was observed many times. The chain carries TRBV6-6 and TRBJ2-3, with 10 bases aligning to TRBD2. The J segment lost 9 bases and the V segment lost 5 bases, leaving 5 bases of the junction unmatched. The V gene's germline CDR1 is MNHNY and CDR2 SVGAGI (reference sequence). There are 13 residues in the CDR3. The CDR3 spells CASSPSSGGTQYF. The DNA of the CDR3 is TGTGCCAGCAGTCCCTCTAGCGGGGGCACGCAGTATTTT.

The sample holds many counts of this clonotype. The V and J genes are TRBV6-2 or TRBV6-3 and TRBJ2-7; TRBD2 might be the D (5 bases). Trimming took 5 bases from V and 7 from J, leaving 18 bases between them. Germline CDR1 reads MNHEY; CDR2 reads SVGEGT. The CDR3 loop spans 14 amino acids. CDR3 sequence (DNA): TGTGCCAGCAGTGCAAATGGACTCGCCTGGGAGCAGTACTTC. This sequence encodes CASSANGLAWEQYF.

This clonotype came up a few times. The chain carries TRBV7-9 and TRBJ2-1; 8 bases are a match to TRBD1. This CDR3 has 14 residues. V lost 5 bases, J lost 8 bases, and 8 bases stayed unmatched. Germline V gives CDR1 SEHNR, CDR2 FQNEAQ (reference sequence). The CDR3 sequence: CASSIGQGKDEQFF. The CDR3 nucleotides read TGTGCCAGCAGCATCGGACAGGGTAAGGATGAGCAGTTCTTC.

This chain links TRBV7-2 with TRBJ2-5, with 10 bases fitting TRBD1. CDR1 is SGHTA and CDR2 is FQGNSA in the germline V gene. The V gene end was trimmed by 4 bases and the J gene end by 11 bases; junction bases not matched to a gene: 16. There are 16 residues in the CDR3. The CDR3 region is CASSSTSGTGDHEQYF. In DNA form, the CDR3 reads TGTGCCAGCAGCTCAACTTCCGGGACAGGGGACCATGAGCAGTACTTC.

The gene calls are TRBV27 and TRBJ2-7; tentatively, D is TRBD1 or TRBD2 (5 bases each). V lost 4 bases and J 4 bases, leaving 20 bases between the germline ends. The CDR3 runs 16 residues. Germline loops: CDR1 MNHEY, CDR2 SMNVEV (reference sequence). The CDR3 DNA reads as TGTGCCAGCAGTTCCCCAAGGGACGGAAGGACTTACGAGCAGTACTTC. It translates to CASSSPRDGRTYEQYF.

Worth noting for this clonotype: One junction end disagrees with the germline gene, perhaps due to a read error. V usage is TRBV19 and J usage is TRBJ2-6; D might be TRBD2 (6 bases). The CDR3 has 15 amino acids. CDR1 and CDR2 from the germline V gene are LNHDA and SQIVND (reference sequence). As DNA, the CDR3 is TGTGCCAGTAGTATCGCGGGATCTGGGGTCAACGTCCTGACTTTC. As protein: CASSIAGSGVNVLTF. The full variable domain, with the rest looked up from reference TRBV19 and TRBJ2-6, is DGGITQSPKYLFRKEGQNVTLSCEQNLNHDAMYWYRQDPGQGLRLIYYSQIVNDFQKGDIAEGYSVSREKKESFPLTVTSAQKNPTAFYLCASSIAGSGVNVLTFGAGSRLTVL.

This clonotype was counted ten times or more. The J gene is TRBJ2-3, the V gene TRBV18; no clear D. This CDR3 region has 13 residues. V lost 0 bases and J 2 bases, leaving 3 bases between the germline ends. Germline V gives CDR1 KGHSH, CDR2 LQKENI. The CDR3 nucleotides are TGTGCCAGCTCACCACCAGTCACAGATACGCAGTATTTT. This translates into CASSPPVTDTQYF.

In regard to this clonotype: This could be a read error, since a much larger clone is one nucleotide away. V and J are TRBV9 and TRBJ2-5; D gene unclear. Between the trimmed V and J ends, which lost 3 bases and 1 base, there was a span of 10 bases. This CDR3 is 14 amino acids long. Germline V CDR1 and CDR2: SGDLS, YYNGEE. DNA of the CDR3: TGTGCCAGCAGCGCAGGAAACAGCCAAGAGACCCAGTACTTC. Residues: CASSAGNSQETQYF. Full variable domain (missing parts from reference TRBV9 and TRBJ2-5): DSGVTQTPKHLITATGQRVTLRCSPRSGDLSVYWYQQSLDQGLQFLIQYYNGEERAKGNILERFSAQQFPDLHSELNLSSLELGDSALYFCASSAGNSQETQYFGPGTRLLVL.

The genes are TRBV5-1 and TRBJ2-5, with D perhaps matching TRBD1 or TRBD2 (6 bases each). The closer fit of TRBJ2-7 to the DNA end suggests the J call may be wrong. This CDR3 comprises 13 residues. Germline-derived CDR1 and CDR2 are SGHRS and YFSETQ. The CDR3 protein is CASWGDTSYEQYF. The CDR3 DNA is TGCGCCAGCTGGGGGGACACCTCCTACGAGCAGTACTTC.

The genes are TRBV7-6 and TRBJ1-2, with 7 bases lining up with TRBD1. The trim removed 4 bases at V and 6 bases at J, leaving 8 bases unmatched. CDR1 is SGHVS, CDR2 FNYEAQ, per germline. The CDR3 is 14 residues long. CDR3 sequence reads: CASSSQQGPDGYTF. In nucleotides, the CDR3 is TGTGCCAGCAGCTCCCAACAGGGGCCGGATGGCTACACCTTC. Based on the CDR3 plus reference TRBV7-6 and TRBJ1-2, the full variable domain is GAGVSQSPRYKVTKRGQDVALRCDPISGHVSLYWYRQALGQGPEFLTYFNYEAQQDKSGLPNDRFSAERPEGSISTLTIQRTEQRDSAMYRCASSSQQGPDGYTFGSGTRLTVV.

CDR3 residues: CASSEEGTGWWDEQFF. The CDR3 coding sequence is TGTGCCAGCAGCGAGGAAGGGACAGGGTGGTGGGATGAGCAGTTCTTC. This chain uses TRBV25-1 with TRBJ2-1; 9 positions match TRBD1. The CDR3 consists of 16 residues. V lost 6 bases to trimming and J lost 8 bases; unmatched junction nucleotides: 14. Per the germline V gene, CDR1 is MGHDK and CDR2 is SYGVNS. The whole variable domain, remainder taken from reference TRBV25-1 and TRBJ2-1, is EADIYQTPRYLVIGTGKKITLECSQTMGHDKMYWYQQDPGMELHLIHYSYGVNSTEKGDLSSESTVSRIRTEHFPLTLESARPSHTSQYLCASSEEGTGWWDEQFFGPGTRLTVL.

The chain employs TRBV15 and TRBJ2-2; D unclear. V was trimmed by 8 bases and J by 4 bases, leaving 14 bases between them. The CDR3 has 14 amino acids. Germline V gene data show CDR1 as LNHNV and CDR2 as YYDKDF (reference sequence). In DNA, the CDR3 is TGTGCCACCGTTGCTATGAGGAGCACCGGGGAGCTGTTTTTT. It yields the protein CATVAMRSTGELFF.